This TCR beta chain derives from a study of identical twins. The study's findings and limits: Insertions were fewer in abundant cord blood beta clonotypes, whereas memory repertoires showed none of this pattern. Modeled out-of-frame TCR alpha sharing in monozygotic twins fell below observed levels.

Details on this clonotype: The antigen is unknown.

Germline V gene sequence: CDR1 MNHEY, CDR2 SMNVEV (reference sequence). CDR3 length: 14 residues. Trimming removed 2 bases from V and 3 bases from J, with 11 bases in between. cDNA carried unique molecular identifiers, and a universal primer site was added by template switching. From the 5' RACE reads, TCRdb called clonotypes with MiXCR, one entry per CDR3 protein. The top ten clones hold 3.5% to 4% of a sample with around 250,000 distinct CDR3 sequences, approximately 7% of them seen once. The same sample was also studied in work on yellow fever vaccine responses in identical twins.

V and J are TRBV27 and TRBJ2-7, with D maybe TRBD2 (6 bases). This TCR was sampled from a woman in her late teens or twenties in good health. Sequenced input: memory (CD45RO+) T cells sorted from blood. CDR3 protein: CASSLGTEGYEQYF. CDR3 DNA: TGTGCCAGCAGTTTAGGGACTGAAGGCTACGAGCAGTACTTC.